The sample holds a few counts of the clone carrying this TCR beta chain. Its antigen is unknown. This sample stems from a study of beta chain features in type 1 diabetes. Study context: Across the samples, roughly 98 million sorted cells were examined in total. Whole-study results and caveats: Type 1 diabetes patients had TCRB CDR3s that were shorter (moderately but significantly so) in all four CD4+ subsets. Comparison showed that naive, central memory and Treg TCRB repertoires appeared more similar among patients than among healthy donors. Small HLA sub-analyses could not settle whether HLA shapes TCRB rearrangement.

The collection from each donor was one heparinised blood draw averaging approximately 110 mL. V lost 0 bases and J 5 bases, leaving 14 bases between the germline ends. This CDR3 is built from 15 residues. Germline V gene data show CDR1 as SGDLS and CDR2 as YYNGEE. Expressed TCRB transcripts were sequenced because the entire RNA isolate underwent reverse transcription. Assay: immunoSEQ multiplex PCR; the TCRdb copy retains only in-frame clones and omits some. The sample has 300,000 or so clones, roughly 12% seen once. The sample was naive CD4+ T cells from blood. This receptor was obtained from a woman younger than 35 with type 1 diabetes. This chain uses TRBV9 with TRBJ2-5; D is unresolved. The CDR3 here is CASSVAPSSSETQYF. The CDR3 region has the DNA TGTGCCAGCAGCGTAGCGCCGTCTAGTAGCGAGACCCAGTACTTC.